The 14 T cell receptor beta chains in this list originate from one sample, sequenced in a study of cytomegalovirus exposure and HLA in healthy donors. A multiplex PCR was run with 60 Vbeta primers and 13 Jbeta primers. The table came from immunoSEQ multiplex PCR; TCRdb's copy has only in-frame clones and leaves some out. The sample has 95,000 to 150,000 clones; around three quarters are singletons. Sequencing was done on a sample of PBMCs. The receptor set was obtained from a woman aged 55 to 70 in good health and CMV-seropositive.

The chain combines TRBV7-2 with TRBJ1-5, with a tentative D call TRBD1 (5 bases). The CDR3 loop spans 13 amino acids. In germline, CDR1 is SGHTA, CDR2 FQGNSA. The V end lost 6 bases, the J end lost 7 bases, and 13 bases lay between the germline ends. Written as DNA, the CDR3 is TGTGCCAGCAGTAGGGGCCTCGCACAGCCCCAGCATTTT. This encodes CASSRGLAQPQHF.

A note on this clone: Other DNA sequences in this specimen translate into the identical CDR3. The chain employs TRBV19 and TRBJ2-1, with TRBD2 identical over 8 bases. V lost 6 bases to trimming and J lost 0 bases; unmatched junction nucleotides: 4. This CDR3 has 15 amino acids. Germline V lookup: CDR1 LNHDA, CDR2 SQIVND (reference sequence). The CDR3 sequence: CASRTGTSSYNEQFF. CDR3 in DNA: TGTGCCAGTAGGACCGGGACTAGCTCCTACAATGAGCAGTTCTTC.

This rearrangement joins TRBV29-1 to TRBJ2-1; 9 bases fit TRBD2. This CDR3 comprises 16 residues. Germline V gene data show CDR1 as SQVTM and CDR2 as ANQGSEA. With V trimmed by 4 bases and J by 0 bases, 7 bases remained unmatched. CDR3 sequence reads: CSVGSVAGASYNEQFF. CDR3 sequence (DNA): TGCAGCGTTGGATCCGTAGCGGGGGCCTCCTACAATGAGCAGTTCTTC.

The V and J genes are TRBV12-1 and TRBJ1-1; the table's D gene call, TRBD1, was not cross checked with the DNA. TRBV12-1 is recorded as a pseudogene. The CDR3 loop spans 14 amino acids. The CDR3 is CPQGQGSEDTEAFF. DNA for the CDR3: TGTCCCCAGGGGCAGGGCAGCGAGGACACTGAAGCTTTCTTT.

This rearrangement joins TRBV5-6 to TRBJ2-7; a weak D match, TRBD1 (5 bases). Germline-derived CDR1 and CDR2 are SGHDT and YYEEEE. The CDR3 runs to 13 residues. Trimming removed 0 bases at V and 6 bases at J, with 10 bases between. CDR3 nucleotides: TGTGCCAGCAGCTTGGGGACACTTCCCGAGCAGTACTTC. It yields the protein CASSLGTLPEQYF.

This chain connects TRBV28 to TRBJ2-1; no firm D call. Germline CDR1 MDHEN, CDR2 SYDVKM. This CDR3 is built from 12 residues. V was cut by 8 bases and J by 5 bases, with 10 bases left in between. In DNA, the CDR3 is TGTGCCAGCTCCAGTCCCGACAATGAGCAGTTCTTC. This sequence encodes CASSSPDNEQFF.

The V call is TRBV6-4, the J call TRBJ1-5; D is perhaps TRBD1 (6 bases). Germline V gene sequence: CDR1 MRHNA, CDR2 SNTAGT. The CDR3 extends over 16 amino acids. V was clipped by 4 bases and J by 2 bases, with 15 bases between them. DNA of the CDR3: TGTGCCAGCAGTGCCCCAACCAGGGGCCGCAATCAGCCCCAGCATTTT. Translating it yields CASSAPTRGRNQPQHF.

J is TRBJ1-1 and V is TRBV5-1, with TRBD1 matching 8 bases. The V and J ends lost 4 bases and 4 bases, in that order; junction bases with no gene match: 9. CDR3 length equals 15 residues. Germline V gene lookup returns CDR1 SGHRS and CDR2 YFSETQ. The chain's CDR3 is CASSTNGQGRTEAFF. The CDR3 DNA reads as TGCGCCAGCAGCACAAACGGACAGGGCCGCACTGAAGCTTTCTTT.

This clone was seen only a few times. This CDR3 is also generated by other DNA sequences in the sample. The chain combines TRBV5-1 with TRBJ2-1, with TRBD2 identical over 7 bases. V trimming: 0 bases; J trimming: 5 bases; junction bases outside the gene matches: 2. CDR1 SGHRS and CDR2 YFSETQ come from the germline V gene. This CDR3 has 14 amino acids. Here the CDR3 reads CASSLGLADNEQFF. The CDR3 DNA sequence: TGCGCCAGCAGCTTGGGGCTAGCGGACAATGAGCAGTTCTTC.

This clone was seen only once. V is TRBV4-1 and J is TRBJ1-3; D gene ambiguous. CDR1 MGHRA and CDR2 YSYEKL come from the germline V gene. Trimming pared 4 bases from V and 1 base from J, leaving 5 bases between. This CDR3 is built from 13 residues. CDR3: CASSRRSGNTIYF. DNA for the CDR3: TGCGCCAGCAGCCGGCGGTCTGGAAACACCATATATTTT.

This chain connects TRBV30 to TRBJ2-7; 7 positions match TRBD1. The germline V gene encodes CDR1 GTSNPN and CDR2 SVGIG (reference sequence). This CDR3 comprises 13 residues. Unmatched junction bases numbered 6, after V lost 4 bases and J lost 3 bases. In DNA, the CDR3 is TGTGCCTGGAATACGGGACAGAGCTACGAGCAGTACTTC. Translating gives CAWNTGQSYEQYF.

Here the CDR3 DNA reads TGTGCCACCAGCAGAGGACTGGAGCCGGGACTAGCGGGAGGAGAGACCCAGTACTTC. Encoded protein: CATSRGLEPGLAGGETQYF. The chain recombines TRBV15 with TRBJ2-5; 15 bases match TRBD2. V dropped 1 base and J dropped 4; count of bases not matched to a gene: 10. Per the germline V gene, CDR1 is LNHNV and CDR2 is YYDKDF (reference sequence). The CDR3 extends over 19 amino acids. Based on the CDR3 plus reference TRBV15 and TRBJ2-5, the full variable domain is DAMVIQNPRYQVTQFGKPVTLSCSQTLNHNVMYWYQQKSSQAPKLLFHYYDKDFNNEADTPDNFQSRRPNTSFCFLDIRSPGLGDTAMYLCATSRGLEPGLAGGETQYFGPGTRLLVL.

The V and J genes are TRBV5-4 and TRBJ2-6, with D possibly TRBD1 on 5 matching bases. Germline V gene data show CDR1 as SGHNT and CDR2 as YYREEE (reference sequence). Trimming pared 0 bases from V and 0 bases from J, leaving 10 bases between. The CDR3 totals 17 residues. CDR3 nucleotides: TGTGCCAGCAGCTTGGGTGCTACAGGCTCTGGGGCCAACGTCCTGACTTTC. Its translation is CASSLGATGSGANVLTF.

This chain connects TRBV19 to TRBJ1-4; D gene ambiguous. The CDR3 has 12 amino acids. Germline V gene lookup returns CDR1 LNHDA and CDR2 SQIVND (reference sequence). The V gene lost 2 bases and the J gene lost 5 bases, with 3 bases spanning the gap. The DNA of the CDR3 is TGTGCCAGTAGTATACCAAATGAAAAACTGTTTTTT. Translated, it gives CASSIPNEKLFF.